This T cell receptor (beta chain) was retrieved from a study of T cells in Graves' hyperthyroidism and ophthalmopathy. The overall study: Specimen type is peripheral blood, collected at initial diagnosis prior to any treatment. Whole-study findings and limits: Researchers found most expanded thyroid clonotypes above 0.001 in blood as well.

Authors of the study amplified TCR beta CDR3 regions from RNA transcripts. Using the HTBI primer set, a first-round RT-PCR was run on the TCR CDR3. TCRdb recomputed calls from the multiplex PCR reads with MiXCR, one row per CDR3 protein. Of hundreds of thousands of distinct CDR3 sequences listed, over 12% are singletons. Germline CDR1 LNHDA, CDR2 SQIVND (reference sequence). The CDR3 consists of 19 residues. V dropped 2 bases and J dropped 3; count of bases not matched to a gene: 11. Points on this clonotype: Its antigen is not known.

The chain is built from TRBV19 and TRBJ2-7; 15 nucleotides match TRBD2. This TCR was recovered from a man aged 45-65 years with Graves' ophthalmopathy. Sequenced input: blood. The CDR3 sequence is CASSISDGTSGRWGYEQYF. CDR3 coding DNA: TGTGCCAGTAGTATATCCGATGGGACTAGCGGGAGGTGGGGCTACGAGCAGTACTTC.